Shown below are 12 T cell receptor beta chains from a single sample sequenced in a study of patients and donors after allogeneic stem cell transplantation. One entry per CDR3 protein, called by TCRdb with MiXCR from the RT-PCR reads. Of about 230,000 distinct CDR3 sequences in the sample, 13% to 15% were seen once. The sequenced sample consisted of blood, either unsorted or a sorted T cell fraction (not recorded which). The receptors stem from a human donor who was either an allogeneic HSCT recipient or a stem cell or donor lymphocyte infusion donor (not recorded which). It is not recorded whose cells these are; they may come from a transplant donor.

The rearrangement links TRBV2 to TRBJ1-6; no reliable D call. Germline V gene lookup returns CDR1 SNHLY and CDR2 FYNNEI. CDR3 size: 13 residues. The V gene lost 1 base and the J gene lost 14 bases, with 12 bases spanning the gap. CDR3 nucleotide sequence: TGTGCCAGCAGTGAAGAAGGAGTCCCAGCCCTCCACTTT. Translating gives CASSEEGVPALHF.

On this clonotype itself: One junction end disagrees with the germline gene, perhaps due to a read error. The gene calls are TRBV4-3 and TRBJ2-2; D is possibly TRBD2 (7 bases). This CDR3 comprises 14 residues. The germline V gene encodes CDR1 LGHNA and CDR2 YSLEER. CDR3 in amino acids: CASSQDPGRGGLFF. In nucleotides, the CDR3 is TGCGCCAGCAGCCAAGATCCTGGAAGGGGGGGGCTGTTTTTT.

J is TRBJ1-4 and V is TRBV20-1, with D possibly TRBD1 on 6 matching bases. The CDR3 covers 13 residues. V was clipped by 3 bases and J by 7 bases, with 12 bases between them. Germline V CDR1 and CDR2: DFQATT, SNEGSKA (reference sequence). DNA of the CDR3: TGCAGTGCTAGGTGGGGGGCCGCTGAAAAACTGTTTTTT. Encoded protein: CSARWGAAEKLFF.

The CDR3 loop is CASSLSPSGRGDEQFF. CDR3 DNA sequence: TGCGCCAGCAGCTTGTCGCCTAGCGGGAGAGGTGATGAGCAGTTCTTC. The J gene is TRBJ2-1, the V gene TRBV5-1; the match to TRBD2 covers 10 bases. Germline V gives CDR1 SGHRS, CDR2 YFSETQ. The CDR3 is made up of 16 amino acids. Trimming removed 1 base from V and 8 bases from J; junction bases left unmatched: 9.

V usage is TRBV5-5 and J usage is TRBJ2-1, with 7 bases identical to TRBD1. With V trimmed by 0 bases and J by 8 bases, 5 bases remained unmatched. This CDR3 has 14 amino acids. Germline assignment: CDR1 SGHKS and CDR2 YYEKEE (reference sequence). The CDR3 here is CASSLGQGRYEQFF. For the CDR3, the DNA is TGTGCCAGCAGCTTGGGACAGGGCCGGTATGAGCAGTTCTTC. Using reference TRBV5-5 and TRBJ2-1 for the parts outside the CDR3, the full variable domain is DAGVTQSPTHLIKTRGQQVTLRCSPISGHKSVSWYQQVLGQGPQFIFQYYEKEERGRGNFPDRFSARQFPNYSSELNVNALLLGDSALYLCASSLGQGRYEQFFGPGTRLTVL.

This clonotype was picked up many times. The chain has TRBV11-2 and TRBJ1-5, with D perhaps TRBD1 (5 bases). The CDR3 contains 15 residues. Between the trimmed V and J ends, which lost 5 bases and 3 bases, there was a span of 14 bases. Germline-derived CDR1 and CDR2 are SGHAT and FQNNGV. The CDR3 DNA follows: TGTGCCAGCAGCCGGGGGGGGGGTACCAATCAGCCCCAGCATTTT. Translation: CASSRGGGTNQPQHF.

The sample holds a few counts of this clonotype. J is TRBJ1-2 and V is TRBV20-1; D is uncertain. In germline, CDR1 is DFQATT, CDR2 SNEGSKA (reference sequence). The CDR3 contains 13 residues. The germline V and J ends were trimmed by 3 bases and 5 bases, with 13 bases remaining between them. The CDR3 reads CSASPRETYGYTF. The CDR3 DNA reads as TGCAGTGCTAGCCCCCGGGAGACATATGGCTACACCTTC.

This clonotype was seen only a few times. The chain employs TRBV12-3 or TRBV12-4 and TRBJ1-5; 10 positions match TRBD1. Trimming removed 1 base from V and 8 bases from J; junction bases left unmatched: 5. The CDR3 has 15 amino acids. The CDR3, as DNA: TGTGCCAGCAGTTTAGGGGGACAGGGGAGTAAGCCCCAGCATTTT. Its protein is CASSLGGQGSKPQHF.

The rearrangement uses TRBV6-6 and TRBJ2-3; D possibly matches TRBD1 or TRBD2 (5 bases each). Germline CDR1 is MNHNY and CDR2 is SVGAGI (reference sequence). V gave up 5 bases and J gave up 4 bases, with 10 bases separating them. This CDR3 is built from 13 residues. CDR3 sequence: CASSTRDADTQYF. CDR3 DNA: TGTGCCAGCAGTACTCGGGACGCAGATACGCAGTATTTT.

The V gene is TRBV28, the J gene TRBJ2-7; 8 bases match TRBD1. Unmatched junction bases numbered 10, after V lost 4 bases and J lost 5 bases. Germline assignment: CDR1 MDHEN and CDR2 SYDVKM. The CDR3 runs to 15 residues. CDR3 sequence (DNA): TGTGCCAGCAGTTCAGGGGGCTCGGGTCTCCACGAGCAGTACTTC. This gives the protein CASSSGGSGLHEQYF.

A few counts support this clonotype. This chain connects TRBV20-1 to TRBJ2-7; 9 nucleotides match TRBD2. J was trimmed by 1 base and V by 6 bases; bases with no gene match: 10. The CDR3 consists of 15 residues. Germline V gene lookup returns CDR1 DFQATT and CDR2 SNEGSKA (reference sequence). The chain's CDR3 is CSAGLRAGGSYEQYF. The CDR3 DNA sequence: TGCAGTGCCGGCCTTAGAGCGGGAGGTTCCTACGAGCAGTACTTC.

This clonotype was observed at least ten times. The rearrangement uses TRBV4-3 and TRBJ2-7; the match to TRBD1 covers 11 bases. Germline loops: CDR1 LGHNA, CDR2 YSLEER. Trimming took 0 bases from V and 3 from J; bases not matched to a gene: 4. CDR3 length: 16 residues. The CDR3 spells CASSQDRGQGDYEQYF. CDR3 DNA: TGCGCCAGCAGCCAAGATCGGGGACAGGGGGACTACGAGCAGTACTTC.